The 14 T cell receptor beta chains below were found in one sample sequenced in a study of T-cell memory formation after mild COVID-19. TCRdb used MiXCR to reprocess the 5' RACE reads, holding one entry per CDR3 protein. The table has some 190,000 distinct CDR3 sequences, about 18% seen once; the top ten hold roughly 2.4%. The sample comprised PBMCs or a T cell subset sorted from them (not recorded which). These receptors were taken from an adult woman who had mild COVID-19 (a few samples of this study predate the infection). Cell type and time point are not known.

This chain links TRBV30 with TRBJ1-1, with no clear D. V lost 5 bases to trimming and J lost 4 bases, with 5 bases between them. Germline CDR1 is GTSNPN and CDR2 is SVGIG (reference sequence). CDR3 length: 10 residues. The CDR3 bases are TGTGCCTGGGGTAGCACTGAAGCTTTCTTT. Encoded protein: CAWGSTEAFF. Using reference TRBV30 and TRBJ1-1 for the parts outside the CDR3, the full variable domain is SQTIHQWPATLVQPVGSPLSLECTVEGTSNPNLYWYRQAAGRGLQLLFYSVGIGQISSEVPQNLSASRPQDRQFILSSKKLLLSDSGFYLCAWGSTEAFFGQGTRLTVV.

The gene calls are TRBV20-1 and TRBJ1-5, with D unresolved. The CDR3 is 13 residues long. The V gene lost 3 bases and the J gene lost 1 base, with 7 bases spanning the gap. The germline V gene has CDR1 DFQATT and CDR2 SNEGSKA (reference sequence). The DNA of the CDR3 is TGCAGTGCTAGGCCGGGGAGCAATCAGCCCCAGCATTTT. This translates into CSARPGSNQPQHF.

The rearrangement uses TRBV20-1 and TRBJ2-3, with TRBD2 identical over 11 bases. V gave up 2 bases and J gave up 5 bases; unmatched junction bases: 12. This CDR3 comprises 17 residues. Germline CDR1 reads DFQATT; CDR2 reads SNEGSKA (reference sequence). The CDR3 here is CSARNPPLAGGLDTQYF. The CDR3 DNA sequence: TGCAGTGCTAGAAATCCCCCCTTAGCGGGGGGGTTAGATACGCAGTATTTT.

This clonotype showed up many times. This chain uses TRBV15 with TRBJ2-1; tentatively, D is TRBD1 (5 bases). The germline gives CDR1 LNHNV, CDR2 YYDKDF (reference sequence). Trimming took 5 bases from V and 6 from J, leaving 26 bases between them. The CDR3 covers 18 residues. This CDR3 reads CATSLEGDNLARANEQFF. The CDR3 coding sequence is TGTGCCACCAGCTTGGAAGGGGATAATTTAGCCCGGGCCAATGAGCAGTTCTTC.

This clonotype was observed a few times. V is TRBV18 and J is TRBJ1-1; D is unclear. The CDR3 runs 12 residues. CDR1 is KGHSH, CDR2 LQKENI, per germline. Trimming left V 6 bases short and J 8 bases short, with 13 bases between. The CDR3, as DNA: TGTGCCAGCTCTAGCCCGGTTCCCGAAGCTTTCTTT. Translated, it gives CASSSPVPEAFF. Full variable domain (remainder filled in from reference TRBV18 and TRBJ1-1): NAGVMQNPRHLVRRRGQEARLRCSPMKGHSHVYWYRQLPEEGLKFMVYLQKENIIDESGMPKERFSAEFPKEGPSILRIQQVVRGDSAAYFCASSSPVPEAFFGQGTRLTVV.

This clonotype was seen a few times. This chain links TRBV29-1 with TRBJ2-2; D assignment may be TRBD1 or TRBD2 (6 bases each). The CDR3 has 14 residues. The V end was cut by 4 bases, the J end by 5 bases, with 14 bases between. CDR1 is SQVTM, CDR2 ANQGSEA, per germline. The CDR3: CSVVRQGRTGELFF. The DNA for the CDR3 is TGCAGCGTTGTAAGGCAGGGGAGGACCGGGGAGCTGTTTTTT.

The chain is built from TRBV7-2 and TRBJ2-1; D uncertain. The CDR3 has 11 amino acids. V lost 5 bases to trimming and J lost 6 bases, with 5 bases between them. Germline V gives CDR1 SGHTA, CDR2 FQGNSA. The CDR3 DNA reads TGTGCCAGCAGCCCGCGCAATGAGCAGTTCTTC. Translation: CASSPRNEQFF.

The chain is built from TRBV6-5 and TRBJ2-3; 8 bases map to TRBD1. The CDR3 contains 14 residues. The germline V gene has CDR1 MNHEY and CDR2 SVGAGI. V shed 7 bases and J 1 base; nucleotides not matched to a gene: 4. Written as DNA, the CDR3 is TGTGCCAGCATTGAGACAGGGGGCACAGATACGCAGTATTTT. Protein: CASIETGGTDTQYF.

V gene TRBV12-3 or TRBV12-4 combines with J gene TRBJ2-1; 9 bases fit TRBD2. The length of the CDR3 is 14 residues. The ends lost 2 bases at V and 8 bases at J; junction bases unmatched: 4. CDR3 loop: CASSLSSSGDEQFF. The DNA for the CDR3 is TGTGCCAGCAGTTTAAGTTCTAGCGGGGATGAGCAGTTCTTC.

Ten or more counts support this clonotype. V and J are TRBV7-9 and TRBJ2-3; 14 positions match TRBD2. The CDR3 runs to 15 residues. Germline assignment: CDR1 SEHNR and CDR2 FQNEAQ (reference sequence). V was pared by 5 bases and J by 6 bases, with 4 bases of the junction left unmatched. CDR3 residues: CASSRTSGRSDTQYF. For the CDR3, the DNA is TGTGCCAGCAGCCGGACTAGCGGGAGGAGTGATACGCAGTATTTT. Full variable domain (rest looked up from reference TRBV7-9 and TRBJ2-3): DTGVSQNPRHKITKRGQNVTFRCDPISEHNRLYWYRQTLGQGPEFLTYFQNEAQLEKSRLLSDRFSAERPKGSFSTLEIQRTEQGDSAMYLCASSRTSGRSDTQYFGPGTRLTVL.

About this clonotype: Sequence at one end of the junction differs from germline and may be a read error. V and J are TRBV7-7 and TRBJ2-1; 11 bases match TRBD2. This CDR3 region has 15 residues. Germline CDR1 is SSHAT and CDR2 is FNYEAQ (reference sequence). CDR3 residues: CASSETSGGYNEQFF. In DNA, the CDR3 is TGTGCTAGCAGCGAAACTAGCGGGGGCTACAATGAGCAGTTCTTC.

This clonotype has more than one count but fewer than ten. The chain employs TRBV7-9 and TRBJ2-1; tentative D call: TRBD1 (5 bases). The CDR3 totals 12 residues. Germline CDR1 SEHNR, CDR2 FQNEAQ (reference sequence). Trimming removed 2 bases from V and 8 bases from J, with 7 bases in between. For the CDR3, the DNA is TGTGCCAGCAGCTTACAGGGCCATGAGCAGTTCTTC. Protein: CASSLQGHEQFF.

The chain combines TRBV12-3 or TRBV12-4 with TRBJ2-1, with 13 bases that match TRBD2. This CDR3 is 18 amino acids long. V gave up 3 bases and J gave up 2 bases; unmatched junction bases: 7. The CDR3 DNA reads as TGTGCCAGCAGTTTTAAACAGGGACTAGCGGGGACCTACAATGAGCAGTTCTTC. Its protein product is CASSFKQGLAGTYNEQFF.

This sequence joins TRBV6-1 and TRBJ2-5, with 8 bases aligning to TRBD2. Germline lookup yields CDR1 MNHNS and CDR2 SASEGT. The CDR3 covers 15 residues. This CDR3 is CASAGALTRQETQYF. In DNA, the CDR3 is TGTGCTTCAGCGGGGGCGCTAACCCGCCAAGAGACCCAGTACTTC.